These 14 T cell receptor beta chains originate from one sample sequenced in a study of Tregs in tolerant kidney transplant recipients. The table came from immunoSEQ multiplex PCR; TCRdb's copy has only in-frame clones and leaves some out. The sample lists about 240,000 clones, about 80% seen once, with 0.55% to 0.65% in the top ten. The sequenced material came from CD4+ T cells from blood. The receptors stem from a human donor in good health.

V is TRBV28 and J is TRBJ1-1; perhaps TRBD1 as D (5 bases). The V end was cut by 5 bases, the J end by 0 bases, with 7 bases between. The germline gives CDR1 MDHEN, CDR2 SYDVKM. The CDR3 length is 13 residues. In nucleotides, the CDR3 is TGTGCCAGCAGTGGGGGATTGAACACTGAAGCTTTCTTT. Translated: CASSGGLNTEAFF.

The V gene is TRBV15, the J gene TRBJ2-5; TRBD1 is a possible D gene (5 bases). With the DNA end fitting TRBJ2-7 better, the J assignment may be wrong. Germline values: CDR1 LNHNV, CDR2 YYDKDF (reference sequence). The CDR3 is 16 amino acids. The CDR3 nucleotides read TGTGCCACCAGCAGGAGAGTGACAGCCTTCTCCTACGAGCAGTACTTC. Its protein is CATSRRVTAFSYEQYF.

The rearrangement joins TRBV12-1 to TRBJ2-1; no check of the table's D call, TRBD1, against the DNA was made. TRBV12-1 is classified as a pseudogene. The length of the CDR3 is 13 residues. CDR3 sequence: CASSLGAYNEQFF. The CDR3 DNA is TGTGCCAGCAGCCTAGGGGCGTACAATGAGCAGTTCTTC.

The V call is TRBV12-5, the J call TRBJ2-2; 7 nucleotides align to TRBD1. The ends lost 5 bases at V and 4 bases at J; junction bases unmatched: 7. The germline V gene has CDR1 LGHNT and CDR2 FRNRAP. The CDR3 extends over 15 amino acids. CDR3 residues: CASGPGQRVTGELFF. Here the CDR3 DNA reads TGTGCTAGTGGTCCGGGACAGCGTGTCACCGGGGAGCTGTTTTTT.

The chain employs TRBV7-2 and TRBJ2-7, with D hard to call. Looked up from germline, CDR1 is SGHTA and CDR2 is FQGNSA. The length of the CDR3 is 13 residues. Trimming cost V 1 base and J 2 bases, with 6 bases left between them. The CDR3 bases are TGTGCCAGCAGCTTAGGGGTCGCCTACGAGCAGTACTTC. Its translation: CASSLGVAYEQYF. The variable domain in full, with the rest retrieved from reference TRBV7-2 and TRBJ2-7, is GAGVSQSPSNKVTEKGKDVELRCDPISGHTALYWYRQSLGQGLEFLIYFQGNSAPDKSGLPSDRFSAERTGGSVSTLTIQRTQQEDSAVYLCASSLGVAYEQYFGPGTRLTVT.

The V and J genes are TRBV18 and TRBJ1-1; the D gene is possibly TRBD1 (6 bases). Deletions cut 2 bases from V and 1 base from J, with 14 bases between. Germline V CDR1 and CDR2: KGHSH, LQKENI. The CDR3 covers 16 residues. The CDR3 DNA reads TGTGCCAGCTCACCAGATATACAGGGCCCGAACACTGAAGCTTTCTTT. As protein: CASSPDIQGPNTEAFF.

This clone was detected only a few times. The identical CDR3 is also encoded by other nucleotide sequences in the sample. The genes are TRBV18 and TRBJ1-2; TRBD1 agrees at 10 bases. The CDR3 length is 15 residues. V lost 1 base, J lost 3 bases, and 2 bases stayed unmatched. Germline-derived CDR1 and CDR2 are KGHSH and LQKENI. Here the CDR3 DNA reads TGTGCCAGCTCACCACGGACAGGGGGGGACTATGGCTACACCTTC. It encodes CASSPRTGGDYGYTF.

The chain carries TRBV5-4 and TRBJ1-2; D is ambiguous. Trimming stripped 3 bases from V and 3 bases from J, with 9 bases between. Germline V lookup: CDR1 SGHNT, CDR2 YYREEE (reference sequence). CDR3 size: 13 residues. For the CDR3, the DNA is TGTGCCAGCAGCTCACGCAGTCACTATGGCTACACCTTC. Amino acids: CASSSRSHYGYTF.

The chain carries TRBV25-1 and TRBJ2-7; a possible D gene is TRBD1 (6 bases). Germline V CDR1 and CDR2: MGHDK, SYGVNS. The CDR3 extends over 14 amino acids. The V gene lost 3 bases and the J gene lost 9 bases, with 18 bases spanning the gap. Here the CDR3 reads CASSDINRVSRQYF. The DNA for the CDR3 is TGTGCCAGCAGTGATATCAACAGGGTCTCAAGGCAGTACTTC.

CDR3 bases: TGTGCCACCAGCAGAGGCGCGGAACTAGCGGACACAGATACGCAGTATTTT. This encodes CATSRGAELADTDTQYF. The gene calls are TRBV15 and TRBJ2-3, with 8 positions matching TRBD2. Germline V gene sequence: CDR1 LNHNV, CDR2 YYDKDF (reference sequence). V dropped 1 base and J dropped 2; count of bases not matched to a gene: 8. The CDR3 consists of 17 residues.

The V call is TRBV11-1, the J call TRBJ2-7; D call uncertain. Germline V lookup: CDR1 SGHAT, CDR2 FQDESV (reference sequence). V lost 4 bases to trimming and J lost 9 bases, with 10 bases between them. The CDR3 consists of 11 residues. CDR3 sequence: CASSSGPRQYF. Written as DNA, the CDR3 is TGTGCCAGCAGCTCTGGACCGAGGCAGTACTTC.

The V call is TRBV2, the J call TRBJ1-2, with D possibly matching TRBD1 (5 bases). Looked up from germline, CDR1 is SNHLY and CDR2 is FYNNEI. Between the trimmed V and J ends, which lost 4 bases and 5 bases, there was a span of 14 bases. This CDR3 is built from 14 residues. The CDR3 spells CASSVAGIGYGYTF. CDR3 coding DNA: TGTGCCAGCAGTGTTGCAGGGATAGGGTATGGCTACACCTTC.

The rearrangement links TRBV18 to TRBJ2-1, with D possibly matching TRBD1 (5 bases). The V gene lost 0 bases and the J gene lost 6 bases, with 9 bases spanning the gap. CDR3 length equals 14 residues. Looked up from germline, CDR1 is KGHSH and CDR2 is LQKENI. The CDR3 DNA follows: TGTGCCAGCTCACCACCGGGCAGGGCCAATGAGCAGTTCTTC. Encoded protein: CASSPPGRANEQFF.

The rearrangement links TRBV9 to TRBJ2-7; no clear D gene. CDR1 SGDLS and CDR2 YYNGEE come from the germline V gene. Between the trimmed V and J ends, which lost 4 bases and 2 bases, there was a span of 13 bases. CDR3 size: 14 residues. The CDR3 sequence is CASSHGLGTYEQYF. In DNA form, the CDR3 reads TGTGCCAGCAGCCATGGGCTAGGTACCTACGAGCAGTACTTC.